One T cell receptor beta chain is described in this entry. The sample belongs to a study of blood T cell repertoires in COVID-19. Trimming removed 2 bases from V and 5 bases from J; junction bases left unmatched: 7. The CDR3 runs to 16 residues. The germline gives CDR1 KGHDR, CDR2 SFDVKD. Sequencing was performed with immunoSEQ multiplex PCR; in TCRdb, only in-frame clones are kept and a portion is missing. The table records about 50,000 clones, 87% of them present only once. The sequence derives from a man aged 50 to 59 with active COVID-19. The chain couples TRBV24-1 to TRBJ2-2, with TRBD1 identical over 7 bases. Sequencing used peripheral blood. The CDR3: CATSDSGQARTGELFF. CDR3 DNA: TGTGCCACCAGTGATTCTGGACAGGCTCGAACCGGGGAGCTGTTTTTT.